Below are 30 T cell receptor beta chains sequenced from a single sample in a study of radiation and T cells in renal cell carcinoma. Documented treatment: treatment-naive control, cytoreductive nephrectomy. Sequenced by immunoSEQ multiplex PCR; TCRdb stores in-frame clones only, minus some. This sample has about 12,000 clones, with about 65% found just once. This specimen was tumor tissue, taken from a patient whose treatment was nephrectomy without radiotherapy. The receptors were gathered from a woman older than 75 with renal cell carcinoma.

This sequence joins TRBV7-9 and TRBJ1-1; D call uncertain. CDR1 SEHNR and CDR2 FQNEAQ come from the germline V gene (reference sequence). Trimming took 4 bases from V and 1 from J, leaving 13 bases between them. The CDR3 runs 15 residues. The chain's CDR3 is CASSSAGKGNTEAFF. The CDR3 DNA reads TGTGCCAGCAGCTCCGCGGGGAAGGGGAACACTGAAGCTTTCTTT.

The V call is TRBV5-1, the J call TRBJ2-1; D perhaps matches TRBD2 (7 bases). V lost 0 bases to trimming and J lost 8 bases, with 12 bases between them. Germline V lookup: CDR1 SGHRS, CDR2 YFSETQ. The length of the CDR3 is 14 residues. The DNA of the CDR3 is TGCGCCAGCAGCTTGGGACGGGGGGCCGATGAGCAGTTCTTC. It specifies CASSLGRGADEQFF.

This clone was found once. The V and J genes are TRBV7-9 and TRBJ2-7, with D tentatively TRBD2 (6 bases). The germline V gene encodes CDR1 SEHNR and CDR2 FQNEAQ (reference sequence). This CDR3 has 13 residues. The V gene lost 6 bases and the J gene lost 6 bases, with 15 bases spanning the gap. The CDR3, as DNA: TGTGCCAGCAGGGAAGCGGGTGAACGCGAGCAGTACTTC. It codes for CASREAGEREQYF.

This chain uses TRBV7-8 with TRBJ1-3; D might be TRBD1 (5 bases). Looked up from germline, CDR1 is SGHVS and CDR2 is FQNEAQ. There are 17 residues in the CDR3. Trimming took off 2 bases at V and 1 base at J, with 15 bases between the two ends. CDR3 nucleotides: TGTGCCAGCAGCTTATGGGGGGGTAGATATTCTGGAAACACCATATATTTT. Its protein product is CASSLWGGRYSGNTIYF.

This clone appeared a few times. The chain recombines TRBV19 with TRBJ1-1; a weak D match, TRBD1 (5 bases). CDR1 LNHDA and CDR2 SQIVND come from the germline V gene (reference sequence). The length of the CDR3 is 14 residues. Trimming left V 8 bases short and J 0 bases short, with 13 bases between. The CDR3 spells CASARGRMNTEAFF. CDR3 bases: TGTGCCAGTGCGAGGGGCAGGATGAACACTGAAGCTTTCTTT.

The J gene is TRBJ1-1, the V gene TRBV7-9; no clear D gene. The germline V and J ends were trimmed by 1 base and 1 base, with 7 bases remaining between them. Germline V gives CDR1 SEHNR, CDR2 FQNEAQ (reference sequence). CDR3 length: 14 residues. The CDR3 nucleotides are TGTGCCAGCAGCTTAGAGAGAACGAACACTGAAGCTTTCTTT. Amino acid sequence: CASSLERTNTEAFF.

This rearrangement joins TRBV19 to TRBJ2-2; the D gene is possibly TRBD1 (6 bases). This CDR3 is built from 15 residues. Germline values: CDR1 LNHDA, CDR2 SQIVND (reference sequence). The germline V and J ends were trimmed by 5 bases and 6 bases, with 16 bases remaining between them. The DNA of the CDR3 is TGTGCCAGTAGTGACCTCGGGACAACTGCCGGGGAGCTGTTTTTT. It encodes CASSDLGTTAGELFF.

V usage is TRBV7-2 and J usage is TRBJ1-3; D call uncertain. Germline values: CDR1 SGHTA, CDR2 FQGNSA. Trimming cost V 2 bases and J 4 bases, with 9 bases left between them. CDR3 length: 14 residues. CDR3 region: CASSLSPGGNTIYF. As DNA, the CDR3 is TGTGCCAGCAGCTTAAGTCCCGGGGGAAACACCATATATTTT.

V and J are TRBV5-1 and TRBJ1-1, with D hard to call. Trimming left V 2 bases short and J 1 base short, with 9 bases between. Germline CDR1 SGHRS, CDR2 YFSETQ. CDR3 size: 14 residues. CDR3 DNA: TGCGCCAGCAGCTTTTGGACGGGGAACACTGAAGCTTTCTTT. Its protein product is CASSFWTGNTEAFF.

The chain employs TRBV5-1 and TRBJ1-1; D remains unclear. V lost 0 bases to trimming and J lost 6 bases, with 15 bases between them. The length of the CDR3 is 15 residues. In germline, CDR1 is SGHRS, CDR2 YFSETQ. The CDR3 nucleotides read TGCGCCAGCAGCTTGGCCGTCGGCCCCACAGCTGAAGCTTTCTTT. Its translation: CASSLAVGPTAEAFF. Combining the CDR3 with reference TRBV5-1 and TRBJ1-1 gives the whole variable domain KAGVTQTPRYLIKTRGQQVTLSCSPISGHRSVSWYQQTPGQGLQFLFEYFSETQRNKGNFPGRFSGRQFSNSRSEMNVSTLELGDSALYLCASSLAVGPTAEAFFGQGTRLTVV.

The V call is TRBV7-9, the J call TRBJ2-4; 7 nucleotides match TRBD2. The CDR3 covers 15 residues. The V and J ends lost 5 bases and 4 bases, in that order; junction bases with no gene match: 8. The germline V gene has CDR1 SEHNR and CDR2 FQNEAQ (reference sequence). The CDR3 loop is CASSPTGGGKNIQYF. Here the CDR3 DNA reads TGTGCCAGCAGCCCGACCGGCGGGGGAAAAAACATTCAGTACTTC.

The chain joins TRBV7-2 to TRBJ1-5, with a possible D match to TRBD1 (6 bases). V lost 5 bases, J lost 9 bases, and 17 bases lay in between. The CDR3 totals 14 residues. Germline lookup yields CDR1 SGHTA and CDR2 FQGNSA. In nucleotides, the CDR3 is TGTGCCAGCAGCCTTATCGGGGGGGGGCGGCCCCAGCATTTT. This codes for CASSLIGGGRPQHF.

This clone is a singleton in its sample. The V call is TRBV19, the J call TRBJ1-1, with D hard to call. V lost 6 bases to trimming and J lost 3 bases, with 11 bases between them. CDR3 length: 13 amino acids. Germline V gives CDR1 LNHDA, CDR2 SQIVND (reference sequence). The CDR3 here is CASSPDRDTEAFF. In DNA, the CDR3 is TGTGCCAGTAGCCCCGACCGGGACACTGAAGCTTTCTTT.

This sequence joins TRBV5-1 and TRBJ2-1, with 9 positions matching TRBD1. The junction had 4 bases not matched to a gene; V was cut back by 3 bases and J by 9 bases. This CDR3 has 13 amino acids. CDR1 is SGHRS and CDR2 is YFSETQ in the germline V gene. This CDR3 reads CASSSDRGGEQFF. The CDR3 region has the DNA TGCGCCAGCAGCTCAGACAGGGGGGGTGAGCAGTTCTTC.

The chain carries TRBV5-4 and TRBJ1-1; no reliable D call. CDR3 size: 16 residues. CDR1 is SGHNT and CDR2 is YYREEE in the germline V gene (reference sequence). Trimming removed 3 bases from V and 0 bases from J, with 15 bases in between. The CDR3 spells CASSSSYGILNTEAFF. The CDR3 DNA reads TGTGCCAGCAGCTCATCGTACGGGATCCTGAACACTGAAGCTTTCTTT.

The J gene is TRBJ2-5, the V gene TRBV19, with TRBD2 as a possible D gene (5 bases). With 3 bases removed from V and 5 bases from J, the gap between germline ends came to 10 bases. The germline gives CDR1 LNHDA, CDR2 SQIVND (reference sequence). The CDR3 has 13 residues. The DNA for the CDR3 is TGTGCCAGTAGTATTTCGGGATGGGAGACCCAGTACTTC. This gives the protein CASSISGWETQYF.

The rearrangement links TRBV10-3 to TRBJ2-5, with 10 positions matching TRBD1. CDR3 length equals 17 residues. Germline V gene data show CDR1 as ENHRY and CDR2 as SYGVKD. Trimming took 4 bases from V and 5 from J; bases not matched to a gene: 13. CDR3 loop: CAISVHHQTGGQETQYF. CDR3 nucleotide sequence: TGTGCCATCAGTGTTCACCACCAGACAGGGGGCCAGGAGACCCAGTACTTC.

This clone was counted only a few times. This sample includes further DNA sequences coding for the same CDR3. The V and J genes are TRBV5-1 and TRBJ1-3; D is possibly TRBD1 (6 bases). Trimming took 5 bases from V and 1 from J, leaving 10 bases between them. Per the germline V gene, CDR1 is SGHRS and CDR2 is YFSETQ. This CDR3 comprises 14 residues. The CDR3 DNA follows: TGCGCCAGCAGTTTACAGGGTTCTGGAAACACCATATATTTT. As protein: CASSLQGSGNTIYF.

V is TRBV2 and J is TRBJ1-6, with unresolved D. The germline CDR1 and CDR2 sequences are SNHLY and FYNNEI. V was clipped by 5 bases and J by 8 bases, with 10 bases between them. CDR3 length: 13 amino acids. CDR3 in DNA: TGTGCCAGCAGTTATACGGGATATTCACCCCTCCACTTT. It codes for CASSYTGYSPLHF.

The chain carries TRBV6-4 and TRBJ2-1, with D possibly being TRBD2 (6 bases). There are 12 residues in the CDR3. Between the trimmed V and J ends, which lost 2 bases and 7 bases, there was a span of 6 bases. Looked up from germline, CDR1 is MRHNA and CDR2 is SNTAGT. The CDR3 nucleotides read TGTGCCAGCAGTGACCGGGGGAATGAGCAGTTCTTC. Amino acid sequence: CASSDRGNEQFF.

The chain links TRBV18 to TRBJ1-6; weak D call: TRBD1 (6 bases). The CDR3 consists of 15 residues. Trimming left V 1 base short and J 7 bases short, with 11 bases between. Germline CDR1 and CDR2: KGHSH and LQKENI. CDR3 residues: CASSPQGEGNSPLHF. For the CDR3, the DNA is TGTGCCAGCTCACCACAGGGGGAAGGCAATTCACCCCTCCACTTT.

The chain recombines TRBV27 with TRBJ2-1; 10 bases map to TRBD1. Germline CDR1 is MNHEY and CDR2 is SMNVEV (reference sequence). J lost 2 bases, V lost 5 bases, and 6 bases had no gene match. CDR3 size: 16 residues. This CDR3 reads CASSLKGQGTYNEQFF. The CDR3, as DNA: TGTGCCAGCAGTCTCAAGGGACAGGGGACCTACAATGAGCAGTTCTTC.

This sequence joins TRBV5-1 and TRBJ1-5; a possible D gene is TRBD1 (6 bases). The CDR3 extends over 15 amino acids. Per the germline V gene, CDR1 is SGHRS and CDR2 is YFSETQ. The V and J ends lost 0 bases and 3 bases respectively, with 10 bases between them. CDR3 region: CASSLETGHNQPQHF. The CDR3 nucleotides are TGCGCCAGCAGCTTGGAGACAGGCCACAATCAGCCCCAGCATTTT.

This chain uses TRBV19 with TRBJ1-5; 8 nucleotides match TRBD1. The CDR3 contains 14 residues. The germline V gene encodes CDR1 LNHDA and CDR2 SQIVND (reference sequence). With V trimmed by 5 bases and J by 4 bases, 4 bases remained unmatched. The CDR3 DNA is TGTGCCAGTAGTGGACAGGGTGGGAATCAGCCCCAGCATTTT. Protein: CASSGQGGNQPQHF.

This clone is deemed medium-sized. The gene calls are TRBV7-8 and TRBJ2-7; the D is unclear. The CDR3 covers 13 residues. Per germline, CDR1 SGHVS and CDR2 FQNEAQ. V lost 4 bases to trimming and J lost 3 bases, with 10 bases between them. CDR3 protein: CASSWGRDYEQYF. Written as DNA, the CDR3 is TGTGCCAGCAGCTGGGGTAGGGACTACGAGCAGTACTTC.

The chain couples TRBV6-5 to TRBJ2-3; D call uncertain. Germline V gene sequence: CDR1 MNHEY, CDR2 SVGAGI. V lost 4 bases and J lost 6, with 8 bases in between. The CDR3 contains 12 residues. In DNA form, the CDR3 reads TGTGCCAGCAGTTCCTCCGGGGATACGCAGTATTTT. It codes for CASSSSGDTQYF.

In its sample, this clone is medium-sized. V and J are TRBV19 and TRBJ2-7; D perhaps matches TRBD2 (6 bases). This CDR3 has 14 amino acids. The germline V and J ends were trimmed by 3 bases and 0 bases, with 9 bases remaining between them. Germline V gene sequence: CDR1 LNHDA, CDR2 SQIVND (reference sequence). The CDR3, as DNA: TGTGCCAGTAGTATTGGGGGGAACTCCTACGAGCAGTACTTC. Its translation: CASSIGGNSYEQYF.

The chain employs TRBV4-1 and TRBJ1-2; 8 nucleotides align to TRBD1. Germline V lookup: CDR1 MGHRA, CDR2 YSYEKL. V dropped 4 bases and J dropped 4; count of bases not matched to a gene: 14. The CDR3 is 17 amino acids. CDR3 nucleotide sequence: TGCGCCAGCAGCCTTGGGGGCAGGGGGCGCAAAGGCTATGGCTACACCTTC. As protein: CASSLGGRGRKGYGYTF.

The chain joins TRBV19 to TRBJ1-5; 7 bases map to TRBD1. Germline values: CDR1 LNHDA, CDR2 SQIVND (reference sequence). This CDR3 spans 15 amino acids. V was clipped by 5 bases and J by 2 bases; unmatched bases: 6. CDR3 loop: CASSDDRVGNQPQHF. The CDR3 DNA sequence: TGTGCCAGTAGTGACGACAGGGTCGGCAATCAGCCCCAGCATTTT.

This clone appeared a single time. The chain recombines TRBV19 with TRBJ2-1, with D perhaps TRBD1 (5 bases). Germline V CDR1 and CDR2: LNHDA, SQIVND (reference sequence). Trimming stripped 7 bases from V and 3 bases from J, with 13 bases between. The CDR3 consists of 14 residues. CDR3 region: CASTLGRGYNEQFF. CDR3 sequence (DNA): TGTGCCAGTACCCTTGGAAGGGGCTACAATGAGCAGTTCTTC.